The clone carrying this T cell receptor beta chain showed up just a few times. Its antigen is undetermined. The entry originates in a study of vaccination effects on CD4 cells after COVID-19. Germline CDR1 and CDR2: MDHEN and SYDVKM. V lost 5 bases, J lost 7 bases, and 5 bases lay in between. The CDR3 extends over 10 amino acids. TCRdb's table, derived via immunoSEQ multiplex PCR, lists solely in-frame clones and lacks some. Altogether about 55,000 clones are present, roughly two thirds being singletons, with the ten largest covering about 18%. In the ViraFEST assay, antigen-specific CD4+ clonotypes were identified by expansion after peptide-pool stimulation. Culturing for more than 9 days preceded CD4+ T cell isolation. Vaccinees lacked prior SARS-CoV-2 infection and tested negative for nucleocapsid antibodies.

The sequence came from a human donor who received a COVID-19 vaccine. The specimen was CD4+ T cells from PBMCs cultured with SARS-CoV-2 spike peptides, collected before COVID-19 vaccination. The V call is TRBV28, the J call TRBJ1-1; no firm D call. The CDR3 is CASSGNEAFF. CDR3 nucleotide sequence: TGTGCCAGCAGTGGGAATGAAGCTTTCTTT. The full variable domain, completed using reference TRBV28 and TRBJ1-1, is DVKVTQSSRYLVKRTGEKVFLECVQDMDHENMFWYRQDPGLGLRLIYFSYDVKMKEKGDIPEGYSVSREKKERFSLILESASTNQTSMYLCASSGNEAFFGQGTRLTVV.